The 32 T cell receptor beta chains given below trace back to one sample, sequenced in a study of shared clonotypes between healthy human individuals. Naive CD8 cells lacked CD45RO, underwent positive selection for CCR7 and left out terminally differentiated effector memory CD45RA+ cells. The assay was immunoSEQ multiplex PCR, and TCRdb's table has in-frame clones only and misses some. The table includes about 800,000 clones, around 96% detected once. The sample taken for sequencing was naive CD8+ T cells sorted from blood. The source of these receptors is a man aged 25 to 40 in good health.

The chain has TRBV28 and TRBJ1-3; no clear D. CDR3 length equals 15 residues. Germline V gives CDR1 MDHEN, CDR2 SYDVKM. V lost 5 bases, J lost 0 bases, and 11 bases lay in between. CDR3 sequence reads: CASSPTLPSGNTIYF. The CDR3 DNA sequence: TGTGCCAGCAGTCCGACGCTCCCCTCTGGAAACACCATATATTTT.

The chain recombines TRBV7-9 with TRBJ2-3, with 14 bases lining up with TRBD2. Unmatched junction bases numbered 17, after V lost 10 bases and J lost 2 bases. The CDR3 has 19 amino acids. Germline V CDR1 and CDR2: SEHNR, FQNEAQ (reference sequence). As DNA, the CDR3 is TGTGCCACCCCATCCCCCGGGACTAGCGGGAGTCGTAACACAGATACGCAGTATTTT. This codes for CATPSPGTSGSRNTDTQYF.

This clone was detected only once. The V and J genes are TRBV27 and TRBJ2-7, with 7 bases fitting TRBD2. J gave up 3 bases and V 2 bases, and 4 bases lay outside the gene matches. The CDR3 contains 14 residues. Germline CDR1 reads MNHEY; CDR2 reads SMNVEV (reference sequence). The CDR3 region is CASSLTTSHYEQYF. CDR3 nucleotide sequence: TGTGCCAGCAGTTTAACGACTAGCCACTACGAGCAGTACTTC.

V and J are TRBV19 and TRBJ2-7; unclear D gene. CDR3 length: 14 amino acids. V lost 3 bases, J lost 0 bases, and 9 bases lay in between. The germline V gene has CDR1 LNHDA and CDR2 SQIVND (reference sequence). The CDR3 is CASSIRQSSYEQYF. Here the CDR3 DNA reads TGTGCCAGTAGTATCAGGCAGAGCTCCTACGAGCAGTACTTC.

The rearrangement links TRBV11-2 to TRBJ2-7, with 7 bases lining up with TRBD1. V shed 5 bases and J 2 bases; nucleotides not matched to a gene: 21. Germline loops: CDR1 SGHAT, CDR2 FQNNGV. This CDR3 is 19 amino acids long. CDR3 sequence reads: CASSPPLEVGTGVPYEQYF. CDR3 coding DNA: TGTGCCAGCAGCCCCCCCTTGGAGGTTGGTACAGGGGTGCCCTACGAGCAGTACTTC.

CDR3 in amino acids: CASSQDGAGSYNEQFF. The CDR3 DNA sequence: TGCGCCAGCAGCCAAGATGGGGCGGGCTCCTACAATGAGCAGTTCTTC. V and J are TRBV4-3 and TRBJ2-1; D might be TRBD1 or TRBD2, each matching 5 bases. Germline CDR1 is LGHNA and CDR2 is YSLEER. V gave up 0 bases and J gave up 0 bases, with 9 bases separating them. CDR3 length: 16 amino acids.

CDR3 sequence: CASSFGLAGQGTDTQYF. The CDR3 DNA sequence: TGTGCCAGCAGCTTTGGTCTAGCGGGTCAGGGCACAGATACGCAGTATTTT. The chain recombines TRBV11-2 with TRBJ2-3, with 8 bases aligning to TRBD2. The CDR3 extends over 17 amino acids. Germline V gene lookup returns CDR1 SGHAT and CDR2 FQNNGV. V lost 3 bases and J lost 1; bases outside the gene matches: 9.

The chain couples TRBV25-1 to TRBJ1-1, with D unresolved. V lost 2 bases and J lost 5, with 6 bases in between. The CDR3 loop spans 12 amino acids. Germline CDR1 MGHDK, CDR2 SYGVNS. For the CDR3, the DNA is TGTGCCAGCAGTGAAGGAGGTACTGAAGCTTTCTTT. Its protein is CASSEGGTEAFF.

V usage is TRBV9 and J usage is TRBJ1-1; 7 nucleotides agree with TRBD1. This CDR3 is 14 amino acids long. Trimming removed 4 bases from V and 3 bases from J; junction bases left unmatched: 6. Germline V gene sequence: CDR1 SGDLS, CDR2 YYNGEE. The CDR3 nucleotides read TGTGCCAGCAGCAGACGAACAGGGGACACTGAAGCTTTCTTT. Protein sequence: CASSRRTGDTEAFF.

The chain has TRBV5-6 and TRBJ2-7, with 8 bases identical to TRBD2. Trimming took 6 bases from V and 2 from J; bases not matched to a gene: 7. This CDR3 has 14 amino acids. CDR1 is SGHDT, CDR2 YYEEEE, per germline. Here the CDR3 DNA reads TGTGCCAGCACACCGGCGGGGGGCGCCTACGAGCAGTACTTC. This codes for CASTPAGGAYEQYF.

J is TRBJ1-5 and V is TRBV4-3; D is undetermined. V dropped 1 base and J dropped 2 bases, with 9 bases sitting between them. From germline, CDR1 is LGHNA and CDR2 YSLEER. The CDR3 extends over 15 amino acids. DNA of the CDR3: TGCGCCAGCAGCCAAGGGTCCAAGGGCAATCAGCCCCAGCATTTT. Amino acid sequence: CASSQGSKGNQPQHF.

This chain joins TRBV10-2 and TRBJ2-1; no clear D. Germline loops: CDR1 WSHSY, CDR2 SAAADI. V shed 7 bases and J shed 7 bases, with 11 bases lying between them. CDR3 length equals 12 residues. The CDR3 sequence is CASISPRNEQFF. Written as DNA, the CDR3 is TGCGCCAGCATTTCGCCTCGAAATGAGCAGTTCTTC.

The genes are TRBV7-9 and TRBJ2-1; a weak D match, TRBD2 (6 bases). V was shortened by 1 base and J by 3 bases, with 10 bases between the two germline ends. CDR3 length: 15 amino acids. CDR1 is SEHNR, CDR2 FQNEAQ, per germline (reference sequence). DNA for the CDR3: TGTGCCAGCAGCTTAGTTCCTAGCGTCTACAATGAGCAGTTCTTC. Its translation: CASSLVPSVYNEQFF.

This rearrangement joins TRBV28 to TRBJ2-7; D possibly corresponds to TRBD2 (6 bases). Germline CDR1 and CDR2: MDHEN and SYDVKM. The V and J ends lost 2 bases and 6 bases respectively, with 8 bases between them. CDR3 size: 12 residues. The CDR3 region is CASSLGGAEQYF. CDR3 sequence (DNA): TGTGCCAGCAGTTTAGGAGGGGCCGAGCAGTACTTC. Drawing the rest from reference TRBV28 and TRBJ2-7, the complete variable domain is DVKVTQSSRYLVKRTGEKVFLECVQDMDHENMFWYRQDPGLGLRLIYFSYDVKMKEKGDIPEGYSVSREKKERFSLILESASTNQTSMYLCASSLGGAEQYFGPGTRLTVT.

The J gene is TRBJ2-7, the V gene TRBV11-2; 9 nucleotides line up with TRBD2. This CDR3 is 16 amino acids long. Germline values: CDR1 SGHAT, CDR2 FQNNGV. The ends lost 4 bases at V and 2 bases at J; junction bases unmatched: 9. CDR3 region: CASSSSAGGPPYEQYF. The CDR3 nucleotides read TGTGCCAGCAGCTCCTCGGCGGGGGGGCCACCCTACGAGCAGTACTTC. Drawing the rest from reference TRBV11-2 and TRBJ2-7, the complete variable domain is EAGVAQSPRYKIIEKRQSVAFWCNPISGHATLYWYQQILGQGPKLLIQFQNNGVVDDSQLPKDRFSAERLKGVDSTLKIQPAKLEDSAVYLCASSSSAGGPPYEQYFGPGTRLTVT.

CDR3 amino acids: CASSPTTGVEQYF. The DNA of the CDR3 is TGTGCCAGCAGCCCAACGACAGGGGTCGAGCAGTACTTC. The V call is TRBV27, the J call TRBJ2-7; 8 nucleotides line up with TRBD1. The junction had 7 bases not matched to a gene; V was cut back by 6 bases and J by 6 bases. The CDR3 loop spans 13 amino acids. CDR1 MNHEY and CDR2 SMNVEV come from the germline V gene (reference sequence).

This chain's CDR3 is CASSQVRDRPDTQYF. DNA for the CDR3: TGCGCCAGCAGCCAAGTGCGGGACCGCCCAGATACGCAGTATTTT. The rearrangement joins TRBV4-1 to TRBJ2-3; D is perhaps TRBD2 (6 bases). Germline values: CDR1 MGHRA, CDR2 YSYEKL. This CDR3 contains 15 residues. V lost 1 base and J lost 4, with 12 bases in between.

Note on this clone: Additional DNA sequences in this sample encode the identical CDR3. The CDR3 region has the DNA TGTGCCAGCAGTTTAGGTGGGAACTACGAGCAGTACTTC. Translation: CASSLGGNYEQYF. This sequence joins TRBV27 and TRBJ2-7; D is uncertain. Per germline, CDR1 MNHEY and CDR2 SMNVEV (reference sequence). Trimming pared 2 bases from V and 3 bases from J, leaving 8 bases between. CDR3 size: 13 residues.

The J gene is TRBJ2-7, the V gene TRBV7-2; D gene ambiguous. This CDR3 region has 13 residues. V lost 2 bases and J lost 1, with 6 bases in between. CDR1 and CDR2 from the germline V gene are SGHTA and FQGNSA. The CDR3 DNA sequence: TGTGCCAGCAGCTTATCTGAGTCCTACGAGCAGTACTTC. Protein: CASSLSESYEQYF.

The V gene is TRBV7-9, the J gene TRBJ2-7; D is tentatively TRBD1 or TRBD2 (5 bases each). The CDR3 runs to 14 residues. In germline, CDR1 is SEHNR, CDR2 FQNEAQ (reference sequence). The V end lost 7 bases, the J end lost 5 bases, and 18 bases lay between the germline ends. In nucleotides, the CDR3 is TGTGCCAGCATCCCCGAGGGGACGAGGAACGAGCAGTACTTC. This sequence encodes CASIPEGTRNEQYF.

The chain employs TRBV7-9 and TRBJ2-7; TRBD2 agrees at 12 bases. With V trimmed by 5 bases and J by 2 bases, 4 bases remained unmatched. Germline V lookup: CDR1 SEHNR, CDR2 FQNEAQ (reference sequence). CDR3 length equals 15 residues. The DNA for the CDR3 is TGTGCCAGCAGCCCGACTAGCGGGGGACCCTACGAGCAGTACTTC. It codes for CASSPTSGGPYEQYF.

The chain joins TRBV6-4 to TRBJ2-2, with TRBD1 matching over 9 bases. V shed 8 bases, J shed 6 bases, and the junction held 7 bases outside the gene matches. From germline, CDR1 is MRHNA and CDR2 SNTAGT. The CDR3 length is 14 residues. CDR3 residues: CASQKQGAAGELFF. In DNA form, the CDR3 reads TGTGCCAGCCAAAAACAGGGGGCCGCCGGGGAGCTGTTTTTT.

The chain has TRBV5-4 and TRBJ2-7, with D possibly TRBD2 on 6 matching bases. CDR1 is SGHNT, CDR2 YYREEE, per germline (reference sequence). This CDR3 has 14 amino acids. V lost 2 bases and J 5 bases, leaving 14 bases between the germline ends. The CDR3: CASSLLAGIDEQYF. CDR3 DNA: TGTGCCAGCAGCTTACTGGCGGGAATCGACGAGCAGTACTTC.

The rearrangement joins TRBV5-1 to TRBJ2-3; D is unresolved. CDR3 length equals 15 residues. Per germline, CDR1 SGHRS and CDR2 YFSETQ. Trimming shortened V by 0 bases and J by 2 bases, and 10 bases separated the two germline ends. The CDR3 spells CASSLEARFTDTQYF. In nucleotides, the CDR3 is TGCGCCAGCAGCTTGGAGGCCAGATTCACAGATACGCAGTATTTT.

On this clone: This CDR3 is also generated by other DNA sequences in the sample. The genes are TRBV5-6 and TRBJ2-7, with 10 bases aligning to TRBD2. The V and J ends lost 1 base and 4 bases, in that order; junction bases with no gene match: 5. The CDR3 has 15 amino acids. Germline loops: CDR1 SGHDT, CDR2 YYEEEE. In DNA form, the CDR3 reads TGTGCCAGCAGCTTGCGGCTAGCGGGAGTGTACGAGCAGTACTTC. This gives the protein CASSLRLAGVYEQYF. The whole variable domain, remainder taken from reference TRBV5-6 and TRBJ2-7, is DAGVTQSPTHLIKTRGQQVTLRCSPKSGHDTVSWYQQALGQGPQFIFQYYEEEERQRGNFPDRFSGHQFPNYSSELNVNALLLGDSALYLCASSLRLAGVYEQYFGPGTRLTVT.

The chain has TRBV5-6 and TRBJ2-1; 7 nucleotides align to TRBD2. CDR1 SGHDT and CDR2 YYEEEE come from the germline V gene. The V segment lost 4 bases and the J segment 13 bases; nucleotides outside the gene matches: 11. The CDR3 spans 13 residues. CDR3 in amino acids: CASSTHIAGPQFF. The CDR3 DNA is TGTGCCAGCAGCACGCACATAGCGGGCCCTCAGTTCTTC.

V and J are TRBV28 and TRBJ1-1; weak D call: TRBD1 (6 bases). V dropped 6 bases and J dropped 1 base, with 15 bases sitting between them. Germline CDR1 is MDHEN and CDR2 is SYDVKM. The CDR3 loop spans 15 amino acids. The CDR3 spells CASSQIRGTNTEAFF. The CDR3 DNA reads TGTGCCAGCAGCCAAATAAGGGGGACGAACACTGAAGCTTTCTTT.

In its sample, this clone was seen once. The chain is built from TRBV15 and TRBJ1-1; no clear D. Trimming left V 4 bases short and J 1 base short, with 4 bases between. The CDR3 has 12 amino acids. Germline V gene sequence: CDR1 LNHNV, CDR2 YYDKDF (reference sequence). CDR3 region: CATSKGNTEAFF. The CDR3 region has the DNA TGTGCCACCAGCAAAGGGAACACTGAAGCTTTCTTT.

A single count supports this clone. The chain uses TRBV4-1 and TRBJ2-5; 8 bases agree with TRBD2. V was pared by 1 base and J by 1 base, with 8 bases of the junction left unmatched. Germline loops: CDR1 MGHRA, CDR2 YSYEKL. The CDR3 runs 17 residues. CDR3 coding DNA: TGCGCCAGCAGCCAAGTGTTGATAGCGGGACCCCAAGAGACCCAGTACTTC. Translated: CASSQVLIAGPQETQYF.

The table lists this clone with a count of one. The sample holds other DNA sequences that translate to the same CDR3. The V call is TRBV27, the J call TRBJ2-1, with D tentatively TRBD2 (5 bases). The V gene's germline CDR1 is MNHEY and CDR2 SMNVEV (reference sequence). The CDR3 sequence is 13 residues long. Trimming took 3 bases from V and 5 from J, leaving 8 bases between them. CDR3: CASSFAGHNEQFF. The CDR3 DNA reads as TGTGCCAGCAGTTTCGCGGGTCACAATGAGCAGTTCTTC.

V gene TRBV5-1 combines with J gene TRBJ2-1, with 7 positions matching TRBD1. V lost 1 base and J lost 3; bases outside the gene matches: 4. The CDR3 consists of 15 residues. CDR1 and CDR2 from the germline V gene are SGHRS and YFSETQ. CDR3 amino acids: CASSLWSGGYNEQFF. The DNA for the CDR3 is TGCGCCAGCAGCTTGTGGTCAGGGGGCTACAATGAGCAGTTCTTC.

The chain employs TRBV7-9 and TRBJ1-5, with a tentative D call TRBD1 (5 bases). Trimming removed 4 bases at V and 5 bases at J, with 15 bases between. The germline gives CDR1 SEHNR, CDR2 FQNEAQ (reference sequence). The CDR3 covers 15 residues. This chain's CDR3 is CASSSQGASDQPQHF. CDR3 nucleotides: TGTGCCAGCAGCTCACAAGGGGCCTCAGATCAGCCCCAGCATTTT. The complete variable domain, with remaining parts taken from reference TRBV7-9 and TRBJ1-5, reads DTGVSQNPRHKITKRGQNVTFRCDPISEHNRLYWYRQTLGQGPEFLTYFQNEAQLEKSRLLSDRFSAERPKGSFSTLEIQRTEQGDSAMYLCASSSQGASDQPQHFGDGTRLSIL.